Here is one T cell receptor beta chain with its context. Antigen: not known. The sample comes from a study of beta chain features in type 1 diabetes. Study-wide results and limits: Significant though moderate, a shortening of TCRB CDR3s appeared in all four CD4+ subsets of Type 1 diabetes patients.

The entirety of the isolated RNA underwent reverse transcription, so expressed TCRB transcripts were sequenced. Method: immunoSEQ multiplex PCR; TCRdb's copy keeps in-frame clones and lacks some. The sample consists of some 350,000 clones, roughly 9.8% of them appearing once. CDR3 length equals 19 residues. The clonotype comes from a man aged 25-45 years with type 1 diabetes. The sample consisted of central memory CD4+ T cells from blood. The rearrangement joins TRBV21-1 to TRBJ2-7; the DNA was not compared with TRBD2, the D call given in the table. TRBV21-1 is annotated as a pseudogene. This CDR3 is CASPRREGRVASLPGEQYF. CDR3 DNA: TGTGCCAGCCCGAGGAGGGAGGGCCGGGTCGCCTCCTTACCGGGGGAGCAGTACTTC.